The 8 T cell receptor beta chains presented below share a single source sample, sequenced in a study of cytomegalovirus exposure and HLA in healthy donors. PCR amplification relied on 60 Vbeta primers (plus 13 Jbeta primers). Only in-frame clones appear in the TCRdb table, and some are missing; sequencing was by immunoSEQ multiplex PCR. The sample has tens of thousands of clones; over 60% are singletons. Sequenced material: PBMCs. These receptors all stem from a man between 40 and 49 years old in good health and CMV-seropositive.

This chain joins TRBV2 and TRBJ2-5, with a weak D call TRBD1 (5 bases). The CDR3 is 15 residues long. V shed 0 bases and J shed 2 bases, with 10 bases lying between them. The germline CDR1 and CDR2 sequences are SNHLY and FYNNEI. This CDR3 reads CASSEALTGQETQYF. CDR3 DNA: TGTGCCAGCAGTGAAGCGCTAACAGGACAAGAGACCCAGTACTTC.

The chain links TRBV5-8 to TRBJ1-5; a possible D gene is TRBD1 (6 bases). The V end lost 3 bases, the J end lost 2 bases, and 18 bases lay between the germline ends. Germline V gene sequence: CDR1 SGHTS, CDR2 YDEGEE. This CDR3 has 17 amino acids. This chain's CDR3 is CASSSGTGTVGNQPQHF. CDR3 nucleotides: TGTGCCAGCAGCTCGGGAACAGGGACGGTGGGCAATCAGCCCCAGCATTTT.

Only one count was recorded for this clone. This rearrangement joins TRBV2 to TRBJ1-6; D is undetermined. Looked up from germline, CDR1 is SNHLY and CDR2 is FYNNEI. The CDR3 covers 15 residues. V dropped 4 bases and J dropped 7 bases, with 14 bases sitting between them. Here the CDR3 DNA reads TGTGCCAGCAGTGCGTCACCCCCCGGGAATTCACCCCTCCACTTT. Translated, it gives CASSASPPGNSPLHF.

The chain joins TRBV2 to TRBJ2-1, with 8 positions matching TRBD2. V trimming: 4 bases; J trimming: 6 bases; junction bases outside the gene matches: 8. The length of the CDR3 is 15 residues. The germline gives CDR1 SNHLY, CDR2 FYNNEI. CDR3 sequence reads: CASSAYGRVANEQFF. CDR3 in DNA: TGTGCCAGCAGTGCGTACGGGAGGGTAGCCAATGAGCAGTTCTTC.

In its sample, this clone was seen a few times. V gene TRBV29-1 combines with J gene TRBJ2-5; no clear D. Germline lookup yields CDR1 SQVTM and CDR2 ANQGSEA. V lost 6 bases, J lost 2 bases, and 10 bases lay in between. The CDR3 spans 12 residues. This CDR3 is CSVSVAQETQYF. The CDR3 nucleotides are TGCAGCGTCAGCGTTGCTCAAGAGACCCAGTACTTC.

Only one count was recorded for this clone. The chain is built from TRBV5-4 and TRBJ2-5; 8 positions match TRBD1. The CDR3 runs 15 residues. J gave up 0 bases and V 6 bases, and 7 bases lay outside the gene matches. Germline V lookup: CDR1 SGHNT, CDR2 YYREEE (reference sequence). CDR3 protein: CASNLYRGNQETQYF. DNA of the CDR3: TGTGCCAGCAACCTTTACAGGGGGAACCAAGAGACCCAGTACTTC.

The chain recombines TRBV5-1 with TRBJ1-3; 7 bases agree with TRBD1. V gave up 7 bases and J gave up 0 bases; unmatched junction bases: 10. The germline gives CDR1 SGHRS, CDR2 YFSETQ. This CDR3 comprises 16 residues. CDR3 sequence: CASRLGQHLSGNTIYF. The CDR3 region has the DNA TGCGCCAGCCGACTGGGACAGCACCTCTCTGGAAACACCATATATTTT.

The J gene is TRBJ2-7, the V gene TRBV29-1, with 9 nucleotides matching TRBD1. The CDR3 sequence is 16 residues long. Germline CDR1 reads SQVTM; CDR2 reads ANQGSEA. The J segment lost 6 bases and the V segment lost 5 bases, leaving 17 bases of the junction unmatched. DNA for the CDR3: TGCAGCGTTCTTTCCACAGGGGGCAGAAGGGAACGCGAGCAGTACTTC. Encoded protein: CSVLSTGGRREREQYF.